The present entry profiles one T cell receptor (beta chain) with its context. The antigen is unknown. Possible read error: a much larger clone is one base away. Previously described methods and listed TCR primers were employed for the bulk TCR libraries. TCRdb reprocessed the PCR reads with MiXCR, giving one entry per CDR3 protein. The data hold 460,000 or so distinct CDR3 sequences, with around 23% observed a single time. This sample is drawn from a study of molecular identifiers for immune sequencing clone quantification. General observations from the study: Barcode collisions between identical TCR molecules could shrink estimates of highly expanded clone sizes. Clones above 20 RNA copies contained over 97% of effector molecules and under 1% of naive molecules.

This CDR3 contains 15 residues. Between about 19,000 and 1,100,000 sorted cells, with 10%, 30% or 50% RNA, yielded naive CD8 libraries. V is TRBV21-1 and J is TRBJ2-7. TRBV21-1 is a recognized pseudogene. The source is a human donor in good health. Some libraries in this study had Jurkat cell RNA spiked in. The specimen sequenced was naive CD8+ T cells from blood, with Jurkat cell RNA spiked in. Subset noted: FACS-sorted CD8+CD4-CCR7+CD45RA+ naive T cells. CDR3 residues: CVSSLRTPSSYEQYF. Written as DNA, the CDR3 is TGTGTCAGCAGCCTACGGACGCCTAGCTCCTACGAGCAGTACTTC.